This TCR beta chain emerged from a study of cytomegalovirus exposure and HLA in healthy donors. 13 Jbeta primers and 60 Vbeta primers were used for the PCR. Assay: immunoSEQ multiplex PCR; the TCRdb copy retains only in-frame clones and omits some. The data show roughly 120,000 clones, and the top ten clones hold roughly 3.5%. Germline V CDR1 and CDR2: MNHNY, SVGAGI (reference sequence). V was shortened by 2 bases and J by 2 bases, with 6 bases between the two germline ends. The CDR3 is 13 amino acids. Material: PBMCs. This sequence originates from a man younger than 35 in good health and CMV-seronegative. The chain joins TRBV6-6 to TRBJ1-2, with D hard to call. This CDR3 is CASSYGENYGYTF. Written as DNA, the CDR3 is TGTGCCAGCAGTTACGGTGAGAACTATGGCTACACCTTC.